This TCR beta chain was observed in a study of cytomegalovirus exposure and HLA in healthy donors. Whole-study findings and limits: Sequencing had likely introduced a cluster of highly shared sequence variants as an artifact.

A note on this clone: Antigen unknown.

It was with 60 Vbeta and 13 Jbeta primers that the PCR ran. Some clones are missing from TCRdb's copy, which holds only in-frame ones; the method was immunoSEQ multiplex PCR. The table records approximately 100,000 clones, roughly 77% of them present only once. Per germline, CDR1 LGHNT and CDR2 FRNRAP. The length of the CDR3 is 17 residues. Trimming removed 1 base from V and 3 bases from J; junction bases left unmatched: 7. The chain employs TRBV12-5 and TRBJ2-7, with 12 nucleotides matching TRBD1. Material: PBMCs. This sequence was found in a woman under 30 in good health and CMV-seropositive. The DNA of the CDR3 is TGTGCTAGTGGTTTGGAGGTGGGGACAGGGGGCAGCTACGAGCAGTACTTC. The encoded protein is CASGLEVGTGGSYEQYF. The entire variable domain, with the rest obtained from reference TRBV12-5 and TRBJ2-7, is as follows: DARVTQTPRHKVTEMGQEVTMRCQPILGHNTVFWYRQTMMQGLELLAYFRNRAPLDDSGMPKDRFSAEMPDATLATLKIQPSEPRDSAVYFCASGLEVGTGGSYEQYFGPGTRLTVT.